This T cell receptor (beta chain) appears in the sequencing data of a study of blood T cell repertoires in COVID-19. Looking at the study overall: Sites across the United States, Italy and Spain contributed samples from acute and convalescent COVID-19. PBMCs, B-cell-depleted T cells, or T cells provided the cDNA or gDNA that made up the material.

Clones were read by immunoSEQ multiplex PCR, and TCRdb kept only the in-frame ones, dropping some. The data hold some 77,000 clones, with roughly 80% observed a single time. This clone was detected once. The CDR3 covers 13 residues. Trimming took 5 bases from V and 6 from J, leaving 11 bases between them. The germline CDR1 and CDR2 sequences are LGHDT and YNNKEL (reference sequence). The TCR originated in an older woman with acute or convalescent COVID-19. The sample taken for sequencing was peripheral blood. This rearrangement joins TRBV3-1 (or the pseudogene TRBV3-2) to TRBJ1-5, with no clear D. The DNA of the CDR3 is TGTGCCAGCAGCGCTACCGCGGGTCAGCCCCAGCATTTT. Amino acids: CASSATAGQPQHF.